This TCR beta chain was recorded in a study of response to subunit inactivated influenza vaccine. Study-wide points: Researchers suggested that each seasonal influenza vaccination recruits few new T cells.

The junction had 11 bases not matched to a gene; V was cut back by 4 bases and J by 6 bases. The V gene's germline CDR1 is LNHNV and CDR2 YYDKDF (reference sequence). The CDR3 runs 15 residues. MiXCR, applied by TCRdb to the RT-PCR reads, yields one record per CDR3 protein. This sample carries over 450,000 distinct CDR3 sequences, 13% of them seen once, and the ten largest clones take about an eighth. This clonotype has a handful of counts. Its specificity is unknown. This TCR was recovered from a man aged 45-65 years who received an inactivated influenza vaccine. Sequencing was performed on PBMCs from blood, taken 40 to 50 days after vaccination. The chain is built from TRBV15 and TRBJ2-7; 8 bases fit TRBD2. The CDR3 DNA sequence: TGTGCCACCAGCACCGTAGCGGGAACCTTCTCCGAGCAGTACTTC. Translation: CATSTVAGTFSEQYF.